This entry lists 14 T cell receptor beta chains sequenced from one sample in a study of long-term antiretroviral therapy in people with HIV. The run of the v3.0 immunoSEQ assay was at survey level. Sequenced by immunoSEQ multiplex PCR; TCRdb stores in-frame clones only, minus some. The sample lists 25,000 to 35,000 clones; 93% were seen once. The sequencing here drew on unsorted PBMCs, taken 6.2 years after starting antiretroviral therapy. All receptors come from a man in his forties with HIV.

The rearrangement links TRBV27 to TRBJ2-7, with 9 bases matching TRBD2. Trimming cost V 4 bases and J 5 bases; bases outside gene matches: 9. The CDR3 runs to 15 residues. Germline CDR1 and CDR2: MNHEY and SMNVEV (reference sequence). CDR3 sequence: CASSSWTSVDNEQYF. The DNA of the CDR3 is TGTGCCAGCAGTTCATGGACTAGCGTAGATAACGAGCAGTACTTC.

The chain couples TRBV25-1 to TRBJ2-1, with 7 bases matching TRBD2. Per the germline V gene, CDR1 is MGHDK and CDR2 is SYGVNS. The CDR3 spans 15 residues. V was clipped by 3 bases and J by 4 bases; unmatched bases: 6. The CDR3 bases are TGTGCCAGCAGTGAGGGAGGGAGTGGGTACAATGAGCAGTTCTTC. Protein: CASSEGGSGYNEQFF. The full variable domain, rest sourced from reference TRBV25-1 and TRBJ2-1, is EADIYQTPRYLVIGTGKKITLECSQTMGHDKMYWYQQDPGMELHLIHYSYGVNSTEKGDLSSESTVSRIRTEHFPLTLESARPSHTSQYLCASSEGGSGYNEQFFGPGTRLTVL.

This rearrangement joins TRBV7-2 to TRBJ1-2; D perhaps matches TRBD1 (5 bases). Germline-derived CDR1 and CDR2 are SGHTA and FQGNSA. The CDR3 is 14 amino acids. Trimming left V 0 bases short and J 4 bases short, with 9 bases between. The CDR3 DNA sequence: TGTGCCAGCAGCTTAGCATTTGGGGGCTATGGCTACACCTTC. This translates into CASSLAFGGYGYTF.

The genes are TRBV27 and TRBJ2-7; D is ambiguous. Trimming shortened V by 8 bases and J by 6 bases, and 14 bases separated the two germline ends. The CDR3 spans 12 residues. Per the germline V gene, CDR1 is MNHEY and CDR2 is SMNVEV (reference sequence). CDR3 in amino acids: CASGVPFGEQYF. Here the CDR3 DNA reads TGTGCCAGCGGGGTGCCCTTCGGCGAGCAGTACTTC.

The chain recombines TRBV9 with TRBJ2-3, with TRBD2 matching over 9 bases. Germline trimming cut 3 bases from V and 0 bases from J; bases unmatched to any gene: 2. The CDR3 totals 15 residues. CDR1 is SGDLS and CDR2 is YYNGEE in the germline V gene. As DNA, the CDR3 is TGTGCCAGCAGCGCTAGCGGGACTAGCACAGATACGCAGTATTTT. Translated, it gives CASSASGTSTDTQYF.

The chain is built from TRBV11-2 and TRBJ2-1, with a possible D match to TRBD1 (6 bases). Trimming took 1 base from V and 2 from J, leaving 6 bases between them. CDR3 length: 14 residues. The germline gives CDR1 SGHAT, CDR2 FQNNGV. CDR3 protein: CASSLGDTYNEQFF. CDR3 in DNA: TGTGCCAGCAGCTTAGGGGACACCTACAATGAGCAGTTCTTC.

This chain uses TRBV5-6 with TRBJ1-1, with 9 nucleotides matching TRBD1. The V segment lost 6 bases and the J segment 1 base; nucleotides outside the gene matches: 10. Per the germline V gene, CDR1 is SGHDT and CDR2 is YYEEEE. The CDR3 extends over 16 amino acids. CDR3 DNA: TGTGCCAGCAAAAAACTGGACAGGGGACCGAACACTGAAGCTTTCTTT. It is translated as CASKKLDRGPNTEAFF.

CDR3 nucleotides: TGTGCCTGGGGCGACCCCGGGACAGGGATGGGCAAACTGTTTTTT. Protein product: CAWGDPGTGMGKLFF. V is TRBV30 and J is TRBJ1-4; 9 nucleotides match TRBD1. V shed 5 bases, J shed 11 bases, and the junction held 15 bases outside the gene matches. The CDR3 sequence is 15 residues long. Germline CDR1 and CDR2: GTSNPN and SVGIG (reference sequence).

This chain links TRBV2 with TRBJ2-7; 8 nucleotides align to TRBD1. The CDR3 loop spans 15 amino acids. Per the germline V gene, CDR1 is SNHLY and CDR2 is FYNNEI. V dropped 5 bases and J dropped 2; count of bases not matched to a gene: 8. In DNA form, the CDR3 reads TGTGCCAGCAGTAACGGCAGGGGGCTTACCTACGAGCAGTACTTC. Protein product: CASSNGRGLTYEQYF. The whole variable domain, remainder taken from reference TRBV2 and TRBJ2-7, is EPEVTQTPSHQVTQMGQEVILRCVPISNHLYFYWYRQILGQKVEFLVSFYNNEISEKSEIFDDQFSVERPDGSNFTLKIRSTKLEDSAMYFCASSNGRGLTYEQYFGPGTRLTVT.

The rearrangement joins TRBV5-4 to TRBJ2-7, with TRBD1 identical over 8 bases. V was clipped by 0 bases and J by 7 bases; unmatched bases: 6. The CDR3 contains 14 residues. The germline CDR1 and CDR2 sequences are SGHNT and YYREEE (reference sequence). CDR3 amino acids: CASSLEQGVREQYF. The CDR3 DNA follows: TGTGCCAGCAGCTTGGAACAGGGGGTCCGGGAGCAGTACTTC.

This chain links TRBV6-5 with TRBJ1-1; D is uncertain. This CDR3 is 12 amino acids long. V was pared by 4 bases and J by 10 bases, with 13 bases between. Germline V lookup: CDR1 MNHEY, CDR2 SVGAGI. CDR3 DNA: TGTGCCAGCAGTTCAGGAGATCTGTTAGCTTTCTTT. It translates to CASSSGDLLAFF.

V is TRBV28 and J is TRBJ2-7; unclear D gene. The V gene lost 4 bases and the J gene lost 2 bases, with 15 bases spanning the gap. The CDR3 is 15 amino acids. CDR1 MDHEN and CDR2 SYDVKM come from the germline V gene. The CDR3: CASSSGPGPPYEQYF. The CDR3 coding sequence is TGTGCCAGCAGTTCCGGGCCCGGACCCCCCTACGAGCAGTACTTC.

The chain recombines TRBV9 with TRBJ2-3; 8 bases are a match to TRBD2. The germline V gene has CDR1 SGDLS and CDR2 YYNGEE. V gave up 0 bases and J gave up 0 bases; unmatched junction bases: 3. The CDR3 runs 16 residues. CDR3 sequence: CASSVGQRGSTDTQYF. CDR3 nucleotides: TGTGCCAGCAGCGTAGGTCAGCGGGGGAGCACAGATACGCAGTATTTT.

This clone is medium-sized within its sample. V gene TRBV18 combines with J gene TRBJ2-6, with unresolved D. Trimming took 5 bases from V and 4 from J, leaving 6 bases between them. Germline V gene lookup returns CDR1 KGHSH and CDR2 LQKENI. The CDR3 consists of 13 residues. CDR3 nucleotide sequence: TGTGCCAGCTCAGGATCCGGGGCCAACGTCCTGACTTTC. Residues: CASSGSGANVLTF.